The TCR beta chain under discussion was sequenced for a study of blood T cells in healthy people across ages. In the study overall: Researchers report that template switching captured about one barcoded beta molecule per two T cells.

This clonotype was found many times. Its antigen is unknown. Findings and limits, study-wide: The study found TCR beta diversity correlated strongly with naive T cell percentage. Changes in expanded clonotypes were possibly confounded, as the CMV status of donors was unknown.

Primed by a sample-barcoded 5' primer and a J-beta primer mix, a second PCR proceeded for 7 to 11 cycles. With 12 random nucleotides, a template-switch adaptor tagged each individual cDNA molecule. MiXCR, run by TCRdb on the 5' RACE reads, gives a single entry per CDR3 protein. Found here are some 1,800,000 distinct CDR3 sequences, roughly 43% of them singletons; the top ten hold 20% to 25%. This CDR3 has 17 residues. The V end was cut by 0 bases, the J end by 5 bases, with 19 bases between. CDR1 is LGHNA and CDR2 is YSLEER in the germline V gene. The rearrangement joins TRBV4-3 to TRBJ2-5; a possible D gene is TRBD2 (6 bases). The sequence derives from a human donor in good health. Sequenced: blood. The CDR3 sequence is CASSQDLGGVSGETQYF. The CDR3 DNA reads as TGCGCCAGCAGCCAAGATCTGGGAGGTGTCAGTGGGGAGACCCAGTACTTC.